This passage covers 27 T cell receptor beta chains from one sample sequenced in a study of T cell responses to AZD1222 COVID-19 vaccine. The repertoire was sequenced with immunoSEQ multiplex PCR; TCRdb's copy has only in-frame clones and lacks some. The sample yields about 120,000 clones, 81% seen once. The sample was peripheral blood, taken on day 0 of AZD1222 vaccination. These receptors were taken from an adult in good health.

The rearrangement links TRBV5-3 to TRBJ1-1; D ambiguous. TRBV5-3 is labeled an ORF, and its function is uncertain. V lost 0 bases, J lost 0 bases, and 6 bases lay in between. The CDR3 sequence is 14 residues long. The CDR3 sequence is CARSLEAMNTEAFF. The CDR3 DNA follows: TGTGCCAGAAGCTTGGAAGCCATGAACACTGAAGCTTTCTTT.

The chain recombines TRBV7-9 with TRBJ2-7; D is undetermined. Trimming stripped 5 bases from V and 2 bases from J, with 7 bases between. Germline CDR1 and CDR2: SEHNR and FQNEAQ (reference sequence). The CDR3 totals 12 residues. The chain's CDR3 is CASSPTTYEQYF. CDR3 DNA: TGTGCCAGCAGCCCCACCACCTACGAGCAGTACTTC.

CDR3 DNA: TGTGCCAGCAGCCGGCAACTCGGGGGGGAGACCCAGTACTTC. This sequence encodes CASSRQLGGETQYF. The V gene is TRBV7-8, the J gene TRBJ2-5, with TRBD2 identical over 7 bases. V was clipped by 5 bases and J by 5 bases; unmatched bases: 8. Germline CDR1 and CDR2: SGHVS and FQNEAQ. This CDR3 is 14 amino acids long. Complete variable domain (other parts from reference TRBV7-8 and TRBJ2-5): GAGVSQSPRYKVAKRGQDVALRCDPISGHVSLFWYQQALGQGPEFLTYFQNEAQLDKSGLPSDRFFAERPEGSVSTLKIQRTQQEDSAVYLCASSRQLGGETQYFGPGTRLLVL.

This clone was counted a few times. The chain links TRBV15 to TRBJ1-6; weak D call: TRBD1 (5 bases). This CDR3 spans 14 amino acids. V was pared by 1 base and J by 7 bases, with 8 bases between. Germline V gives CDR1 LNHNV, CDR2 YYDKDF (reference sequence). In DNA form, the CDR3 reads TGTGCCACCAGCAGAGGGGGGGGAAATTCACCCCTCCACTTT. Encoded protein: CATSRGGGNSPLHF.

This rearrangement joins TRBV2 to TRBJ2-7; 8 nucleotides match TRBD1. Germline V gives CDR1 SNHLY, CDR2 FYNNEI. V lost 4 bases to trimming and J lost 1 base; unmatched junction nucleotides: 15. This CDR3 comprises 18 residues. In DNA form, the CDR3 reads TGTGCCAGCAGTGGGGCCTGGTTAAGGACAGGGCCTTCCTACGAGCAGTACTTC. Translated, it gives CASSGAWLRTGPSYEQYF.

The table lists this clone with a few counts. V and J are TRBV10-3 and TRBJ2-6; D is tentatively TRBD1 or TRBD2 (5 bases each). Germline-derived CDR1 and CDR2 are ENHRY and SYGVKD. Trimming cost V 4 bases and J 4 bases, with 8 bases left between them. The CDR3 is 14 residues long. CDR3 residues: CAISAGAGANVLTF. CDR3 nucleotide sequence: TGTGCCATCAGTGCCGGGGCCGGGGCCAACGTCCTGACTTTC.

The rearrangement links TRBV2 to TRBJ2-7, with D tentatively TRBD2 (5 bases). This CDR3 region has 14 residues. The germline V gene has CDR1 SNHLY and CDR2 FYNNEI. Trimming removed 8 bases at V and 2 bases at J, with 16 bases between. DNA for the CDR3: TGTGCCAGCCAGGACTTCAAGACGGCCTACGAGCAGTACTTC. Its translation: CASQDFKTAYEQYF.

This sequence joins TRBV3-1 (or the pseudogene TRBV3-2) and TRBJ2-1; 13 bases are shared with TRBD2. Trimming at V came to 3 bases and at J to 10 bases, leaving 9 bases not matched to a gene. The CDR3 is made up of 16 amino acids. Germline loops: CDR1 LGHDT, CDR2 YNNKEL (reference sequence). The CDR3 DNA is TGTGCCAGCAGCCATGGACTAGCGGGAGCACAGAGGGAGCAGTTCTTC. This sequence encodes CASSHGLAGAQREQFF.

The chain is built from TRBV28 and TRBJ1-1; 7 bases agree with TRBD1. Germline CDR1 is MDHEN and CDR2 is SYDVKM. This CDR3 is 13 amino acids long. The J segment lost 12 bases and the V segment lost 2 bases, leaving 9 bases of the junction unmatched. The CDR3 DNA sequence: TGTGCCAGCAGTTTACAGGCAGGGGGTTGGCCTTTCTTT. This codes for CASSLQAGGWPFF.

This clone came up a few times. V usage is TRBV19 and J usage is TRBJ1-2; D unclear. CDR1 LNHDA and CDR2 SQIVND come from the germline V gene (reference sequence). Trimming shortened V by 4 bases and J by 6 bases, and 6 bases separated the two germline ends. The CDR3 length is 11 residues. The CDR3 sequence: CASSTGHGYTF. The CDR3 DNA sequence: TGTGCCAGTAGTACGGGCCATGGCTACACCTTC. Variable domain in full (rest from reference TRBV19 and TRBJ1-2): DGGITQSPKYLFRKEGQNVTLSCEQNLNHDAMYWYRQDPGQGLRLIYYSQIVNDFQKGDIAEGYSVSREKKESFPLTVTSAQKNPTAFYLCASSTGHGYTFGSGTRLTVV.

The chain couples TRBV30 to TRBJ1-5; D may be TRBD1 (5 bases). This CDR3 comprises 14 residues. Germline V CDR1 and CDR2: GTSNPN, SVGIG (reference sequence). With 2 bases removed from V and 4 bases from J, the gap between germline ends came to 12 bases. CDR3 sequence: CAWSTWGGNQPQHF. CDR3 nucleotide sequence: TGTGCCTGGAGTACCTGGGGGGGGAATCAGCCCCAGCATTTT.

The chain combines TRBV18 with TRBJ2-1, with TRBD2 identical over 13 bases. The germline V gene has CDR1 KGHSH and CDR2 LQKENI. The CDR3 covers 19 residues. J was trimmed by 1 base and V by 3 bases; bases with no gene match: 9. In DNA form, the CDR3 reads TGTGCCAGCTCACCCTTACGACTAGCGGGAGGATTATCCTACAATGAGCAGTTCTTC. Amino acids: CASSPLRLAGGLSYNEQFF.

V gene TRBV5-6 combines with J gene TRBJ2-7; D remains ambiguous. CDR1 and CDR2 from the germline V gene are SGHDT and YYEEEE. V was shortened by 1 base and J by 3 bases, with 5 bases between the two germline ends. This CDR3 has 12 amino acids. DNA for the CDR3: TGTGCCAGCAGCTTGTGGGGCTACGAGCAGTACTTC. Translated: CASSLWGYEQYF.

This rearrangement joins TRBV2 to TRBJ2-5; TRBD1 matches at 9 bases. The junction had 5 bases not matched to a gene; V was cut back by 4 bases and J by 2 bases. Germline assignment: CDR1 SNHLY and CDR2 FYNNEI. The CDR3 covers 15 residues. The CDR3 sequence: CASSGRDRDQETQYF. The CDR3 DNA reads TGTGCCAGCAGTGGCCGGGACAGGGATCAAGAGACCCAGTACTTC. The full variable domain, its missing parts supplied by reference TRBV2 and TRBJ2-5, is EPEVTQTPSHQVTQMGQEVILRCVPISNHLYFYWYRQILGQKVEFLVSFYNNEISEKSEIFDDQFSVERPDGSNFTLKIRSTKLEDSAMYFCASSGRDRDQETQYFGPGTRLLVL.

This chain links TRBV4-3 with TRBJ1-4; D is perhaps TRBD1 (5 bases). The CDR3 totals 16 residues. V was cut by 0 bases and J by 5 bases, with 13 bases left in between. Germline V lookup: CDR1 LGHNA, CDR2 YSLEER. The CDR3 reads CASSQDADSLNEKLFF. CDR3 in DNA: TGCGCCAGCAGCCAAGATGCAGACAGTCTAAATGAAAAACTGTTTTTT.

The CDR3 DNA reads as TGTGCCAGCAGTCCAACCGGGACAGCTAACTATGGCTACACCTTC. This sequence encodes CASSPTGTANYGYTF. This chain links TRBV27 with TRBJ1-2, with 7 positions matching TRBD1. CDR3 length: 15 residues. After removal of 5 bases from V and 0 bases from J, the junction contained 6 bases not matched to a gene. Germline V gene data show CDR1 as MNHEY and CDR2 as SMNVEV (reference sequence).

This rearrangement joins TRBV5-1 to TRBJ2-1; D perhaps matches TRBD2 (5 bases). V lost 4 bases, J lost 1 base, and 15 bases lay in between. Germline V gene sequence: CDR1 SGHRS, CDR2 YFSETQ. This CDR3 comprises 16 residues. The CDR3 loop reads CASSPEASRSYNEQFF. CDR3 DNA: TGCGCCAGCAGCCCGGAGGCTAGCCGATCCTACAATGAGCAGTTCTTC.

CDR3 loop: CASTNRGTTDTQYF. CDR3 bases: TGTGCCAGCACCAACAGAGGGACCACAGATACGCAGTATTTT. V gene TRBV5-4 combines with J gene TRBJ2-3, with D perhaps being TRBD1 or TRBD2 (5 bases each). CDR1 and CDR2 (germline): SGHNT, YYREEE (reference sequence). V lost 6 bases and J lost 2, with 13 bases in between. The CDR3 totals 14 residues. Using reference TRBV5-4 and TRBJ2-3 for the parts outside the CDR3, the full variable domain is ETGVTQSPTHLIKTRGQQVTLRCSSQSGHNTVSWYQQALGQGPQFIFQYYREEENGRGNFPPRFSGLQFPNYSSELNVNALELDDSALYLCASTNRGTTDTQYFGPGTRLTVL.

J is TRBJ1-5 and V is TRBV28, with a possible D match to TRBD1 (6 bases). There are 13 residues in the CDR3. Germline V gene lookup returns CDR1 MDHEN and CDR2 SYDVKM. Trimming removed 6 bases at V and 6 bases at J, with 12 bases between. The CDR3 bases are TGTGCCAGCAGCCCACTCAGGGGTCAGCCCCAGCATTTT. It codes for CASSPLRGQPQHF.

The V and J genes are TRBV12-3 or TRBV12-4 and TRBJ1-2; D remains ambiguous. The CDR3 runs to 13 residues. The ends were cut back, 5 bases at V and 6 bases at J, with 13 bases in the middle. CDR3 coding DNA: TGTGCCAGCAGTGCAGGATTGCGGAATGGCTACACCTTC. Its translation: CASSAGLRNGYTF.

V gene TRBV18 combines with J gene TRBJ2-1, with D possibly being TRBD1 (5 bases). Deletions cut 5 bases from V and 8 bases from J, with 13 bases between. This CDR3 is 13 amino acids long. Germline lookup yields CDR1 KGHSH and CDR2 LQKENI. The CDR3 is CASSVSWGDEQFF. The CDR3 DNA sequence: TGTGCCAGCTCAGTTTCGTGGGGCGATGAGCAGTTCTTC.

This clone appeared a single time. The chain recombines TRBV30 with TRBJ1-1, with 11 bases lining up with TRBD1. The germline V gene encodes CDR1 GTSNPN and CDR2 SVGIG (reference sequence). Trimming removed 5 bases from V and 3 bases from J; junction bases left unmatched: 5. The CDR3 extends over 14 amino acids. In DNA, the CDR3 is TGTGCCTGGGACAGGACAGGGGGCTACACTGAAGCTTTCTTT. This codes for CAWDRTGGYTEAFF.

DNA of the CDR3: TGTGCCAGCTCACAGGCCGGGACTAGCTACAATGAGCAGTTCTTC. Translation gives CASSQAGTSYNEQFF. The gene calls are TRBV18 and TRBJ2-1; TRBD2 matches at 8 bases. This CDR3 has 15 residues. The germline gives CDR1 KGHSH, CDR2 LQKENI. V dropped 4 bases and J dropped 3; count of bases not matched to a gene: 5.

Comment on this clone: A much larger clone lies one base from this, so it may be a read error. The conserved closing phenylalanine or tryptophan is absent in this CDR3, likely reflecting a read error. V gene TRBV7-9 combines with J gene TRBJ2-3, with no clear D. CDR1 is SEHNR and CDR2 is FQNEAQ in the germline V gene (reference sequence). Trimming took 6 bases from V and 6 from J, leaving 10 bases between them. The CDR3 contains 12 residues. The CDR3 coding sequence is TGTGCCAGCAGTCACGGGTTTGATACGCAGTATCTT. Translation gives CASSHGFDTQYL.

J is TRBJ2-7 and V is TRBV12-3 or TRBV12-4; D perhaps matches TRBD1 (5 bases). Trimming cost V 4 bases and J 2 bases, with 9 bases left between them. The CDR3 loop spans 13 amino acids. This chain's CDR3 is CASSYGHTYEQYF. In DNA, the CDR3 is TGTGCCAGCAGTTACGGACATACCTACGAGCAGTACTTC.

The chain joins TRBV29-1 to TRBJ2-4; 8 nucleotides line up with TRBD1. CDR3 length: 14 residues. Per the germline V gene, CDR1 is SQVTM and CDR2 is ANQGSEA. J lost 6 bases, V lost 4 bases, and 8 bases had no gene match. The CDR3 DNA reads TGCAGCGTTGCTCCGACAGGGGACCTAAACATTCAGTACTTC. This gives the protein CSVAPTGDLNIQYF.

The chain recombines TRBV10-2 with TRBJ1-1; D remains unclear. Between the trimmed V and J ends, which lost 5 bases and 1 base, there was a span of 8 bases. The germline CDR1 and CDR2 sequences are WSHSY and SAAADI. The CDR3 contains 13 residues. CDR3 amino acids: CASSFPGNTEAFF. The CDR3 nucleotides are TGCGCCAGCAGTTTCCCAGGGAACACTGAAGCTTTCTTT.